This TCR beta chain is from a study of T cell responses to AZD1222 COVID-19 vaccine. General observations from the study: Females outnumbered males among donors, who were mostly white British; clonal diversity was possibly underestimated. Sampling that yielded the repertoires occurred only after the peak T cell response. Once two AZD1222 doses were given, Spike-specific TCR breadth and depth went up. Seropositive at baseline were only a handful of AZD1222 recipients.

The germline CDR1 and CDR2 sequences are SEHNR and FQNEAQ (reference sequence). This CDR3 spans 14 amino acids. Deletions cut 5 bases from V and 7 bases from J, with 14 bases between. Using immunoSEQ multiplex PCR, the repertoire was profiled, and TCRdb retains in-frame clones only, with some absent. The table lists under 200,000 clones, around 94% of them singletons. Note on this clone: The target antigen is unknown.

The input for sequencing was peripheral blood, taken on day 0 of AZD1222 vaccination. The source is an adult in good health. This chain joins TRBV7-9 and TRBJ2-2; TRBD2 might be the D (6 bases). CDR3 region: CASSPPSVNGELFF. The DNA of the CDR3 is TGTGCCAGCAGCCCCCCTAGCGTTAACGGGGAGCTGTTTTTT. The whole variable domain, remainder taken from reference TRBV7-9 and TRBJ2-2, is DTGVSQNPRHKITKRGQNVTFRCDPISEHNRLYWYRQTLGQGPEFLTYFQNEAQLEKSRLLSDRFSAERPKGSFSTLEIQRTEQGDSAMYLCASSPPSVNGELFFGEGSRLTVL.